The rows below give T cell receptor beta chains drawn from one sample of a study of blood T cell repertoires in COVID-19. Using immunoSEQ multiplex PCR, the repertoire was profiled, and TCRdb retains in-frame clones only, with some absent. In the table there are hundreds of thousands of clones, around 87% of which are singletons. The sample taken for sequencing was PBMCs or T cells enriched from blood (not recorded which). These receptors all come from a man aged 25 to 40 who had recovered from COVID-19. Both conserved end residues are part of each CDR3. D genes are given only for firm matches. Some rows mark clone size as missing; the rest say once, few, many or name a class of expanded clone.

D gene,V gene,clone size,CDR3 length,J gene,CDR3 protein,CDR3 DNA
NA,TRBV28,NA,15,TRBJ1-2,CASRTGLGGWYGYTF,TGTGCCAGCAGGACGGGACTGGGAGGATGGTATGGCTACACCTTC
NA,TRBV6-5,NA,15,TRBJ2-3,CASDTTAWPTDTQYF,TGTGCCAGCGACACAACTGCCTGGCCCACAGATACGCAGTATTTT
NA,TRBV10-1,NA,18,TRBJ1-1,CASSESGWQGHMNTEAFF,TGCGCCAGCAGTGAGTCCGGCTGGCAGGGGCACATGAACACTGAAGCTTTCTTT
TRBD1,TRBV28,once,13,TRBJ1-1,CASRIPGGTEAFF,TGTGCCAGCAGGATCCCAGGGGGGACTGAAGCTTTCTTT
TRBD2,TRBV5-1,once,14,TRBJ2-1,CASSFTSGTPEQFF,TGCGCCAGCAGCTTTACTAGCGGGACTCCTGAGCAGTTCTTC
TRBD1,TRBV7-2,few,16,TRBJ2-3,CASSLAQGQFTDTQYF,TGTGCCAGCAGCTTAGCCCAGGGACAGTTCACAGATACGCAGTATTTT
TRBD1,TRBV5-4,NA,18,TRBJ1-6,CASSQRDSLSSYNSPLHF,TGTGCCAGCAGCCAACGGGACAGCCTGAGCTCCTATAATTCACCCCTCCACTTT
NA,TRBV5-5,NA,14,TRBJ2-5,CASSSGTPQETQYF,TGTGCCAGCAGCTCCGGGACTCCCCAAGAGACCCAGTACTTC
TRBD2,TRBV5-4,NA,17,TRBJ2-1,CASSTPISGGAYNEQFF,TGTGCCAGCAGCACCCCTATTAGCGGGGGTGCCTACAATGAGCAGTTCTTC
NA,TRBV9,once,14,TRBJ1-1,CASSSTTGNTEAFF,TGTGCCAGCAGCTCTACTACAGGGAACACTGAAGCTTTCTTT
NA,TRBV7-9,NA,16,TRBJ2-4,CASSLGTGLAKNIQYF,TGTGCCAGCAGCTTAGGGACGGGACTAGCCAAAAACATTCAGTACTTC
TRBD2,TRBV18,once,13,TRBJ2-1,CASSRGGSNEQFF,TGTGCCAGCTCACGCGGGGGGAGCAATGAGCAGTTCTTC
NA,TRBV5-4,NA,15,TRBJ1-4,CASSSPSGGDEKLFF,TGTGCCAGCAGCTCCCCCTCGGGAGGAGATGAAAAACTGTTTTTT
NA,TRBV2,few,12,TRBJ1-1,CASNWNLGGAFF,TGTGCCAGCAACTGGAACCTCGGGGGGGCTTTCTTT
NA,TRBV6-4,NA,14,TRBJ1-1,CASSEQGENTEAFF,TGTGCCAGCAGTGAACAGGGAGAGAACACTGAAGCTTTCTTT
TRBD1,TRBV18,NA,14,TRBJ2-7,CASSPRTGGLEQYF,TGTGCCAGCTCACCAAGGACAGGGGGGCTCGAGCAGTACTTC